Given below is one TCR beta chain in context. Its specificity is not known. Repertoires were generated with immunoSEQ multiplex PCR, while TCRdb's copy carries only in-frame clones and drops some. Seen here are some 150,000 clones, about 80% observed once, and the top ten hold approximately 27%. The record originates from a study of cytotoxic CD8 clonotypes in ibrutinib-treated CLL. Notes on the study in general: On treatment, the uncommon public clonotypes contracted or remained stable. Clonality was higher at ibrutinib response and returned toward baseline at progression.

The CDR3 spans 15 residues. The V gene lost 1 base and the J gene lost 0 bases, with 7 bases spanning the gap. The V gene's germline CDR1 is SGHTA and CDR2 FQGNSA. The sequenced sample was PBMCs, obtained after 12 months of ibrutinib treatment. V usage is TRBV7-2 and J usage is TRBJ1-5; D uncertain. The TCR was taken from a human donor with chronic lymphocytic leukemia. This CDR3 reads CASSLERGSNQPQHF. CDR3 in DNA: TGTGCCAGCAGCTTAGAGCGGGGTAGCAATCAGCCCCAGCATTTT.